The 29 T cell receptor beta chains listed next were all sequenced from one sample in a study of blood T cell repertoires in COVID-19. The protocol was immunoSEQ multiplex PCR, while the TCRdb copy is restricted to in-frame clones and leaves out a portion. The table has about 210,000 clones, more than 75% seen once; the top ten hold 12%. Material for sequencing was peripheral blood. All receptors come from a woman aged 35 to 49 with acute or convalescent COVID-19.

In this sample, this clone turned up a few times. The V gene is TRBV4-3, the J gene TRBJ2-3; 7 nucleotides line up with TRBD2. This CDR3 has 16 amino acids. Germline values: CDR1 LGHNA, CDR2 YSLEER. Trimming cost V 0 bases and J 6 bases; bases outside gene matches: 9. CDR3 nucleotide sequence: TGCGCCAGCAGCCAAGAGGGAGGGAACCCCCTGGATACGCAGTATTTT. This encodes CASSQEGGNPLDTQYF.

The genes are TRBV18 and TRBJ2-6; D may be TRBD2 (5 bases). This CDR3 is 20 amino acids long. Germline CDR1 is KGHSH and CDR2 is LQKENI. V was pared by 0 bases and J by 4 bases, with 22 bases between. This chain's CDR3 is CASSPPSFPPPTGGANVLTF. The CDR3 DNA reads TGTGCCAGCTCACCACCGTCCTTCCCGCCACCTACGGGGGGGGCCAACGTCCTGACTTTC.

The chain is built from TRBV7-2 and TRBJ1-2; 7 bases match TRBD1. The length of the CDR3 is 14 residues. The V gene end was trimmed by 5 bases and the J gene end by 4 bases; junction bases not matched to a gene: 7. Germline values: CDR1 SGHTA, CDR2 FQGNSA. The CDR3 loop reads CASSPSTGFYGYTF. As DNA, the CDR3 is TGTGCCAGCAGCCCCTCGACAGGGTTCTATGGCTACACCTTC.

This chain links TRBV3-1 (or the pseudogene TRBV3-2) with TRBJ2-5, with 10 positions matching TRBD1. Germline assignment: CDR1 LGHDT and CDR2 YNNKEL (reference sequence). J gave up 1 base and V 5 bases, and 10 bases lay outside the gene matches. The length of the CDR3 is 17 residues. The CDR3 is CASSSGQGFTIQETQYF. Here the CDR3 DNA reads TGTGCCAGCAGCTCGGGACAGGGGTTCACGATCCAAGAGACCCAGTACTTC.

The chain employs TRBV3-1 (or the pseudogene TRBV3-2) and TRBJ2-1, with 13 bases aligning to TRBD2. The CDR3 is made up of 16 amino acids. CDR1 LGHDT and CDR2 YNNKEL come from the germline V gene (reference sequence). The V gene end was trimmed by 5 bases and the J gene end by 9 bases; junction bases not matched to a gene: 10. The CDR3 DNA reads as TGTGCCAGCAGCTCGGGACTAGCGGGAAAGAAGGGTGAGCAGTTCTTC. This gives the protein CASSSGLAGKKGEQFF.

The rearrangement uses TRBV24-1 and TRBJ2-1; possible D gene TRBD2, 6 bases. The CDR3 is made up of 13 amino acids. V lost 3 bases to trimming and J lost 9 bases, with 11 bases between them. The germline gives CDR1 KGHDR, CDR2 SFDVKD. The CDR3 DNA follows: TGTGCCACCAGTGATCGACTAGGGGTTGAGCAGTTCTTC. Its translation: CATSDRLGVEQFF.

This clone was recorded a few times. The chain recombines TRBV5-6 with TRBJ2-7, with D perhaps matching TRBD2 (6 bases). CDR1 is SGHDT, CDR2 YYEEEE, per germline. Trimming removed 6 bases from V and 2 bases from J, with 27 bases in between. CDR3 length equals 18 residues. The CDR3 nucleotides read TGTGCCAGCACAGTTGGCCAGGTTTACCGGGGGTGGACCTACGAGCAGTACTTC. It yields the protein CASTVGQVYRGWTYEQYF.

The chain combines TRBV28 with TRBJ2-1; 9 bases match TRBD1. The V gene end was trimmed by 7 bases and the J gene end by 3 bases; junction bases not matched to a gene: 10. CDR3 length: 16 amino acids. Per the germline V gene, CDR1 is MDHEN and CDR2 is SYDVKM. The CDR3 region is CASNLGGTGNYNEQFF. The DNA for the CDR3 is TGTGCCAGCAACCTAGGGGGGACAGGGAACTACAATGAGCAGTTCTTC.

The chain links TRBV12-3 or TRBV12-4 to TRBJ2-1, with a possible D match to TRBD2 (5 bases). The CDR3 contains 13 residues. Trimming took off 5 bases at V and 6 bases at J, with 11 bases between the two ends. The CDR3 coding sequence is TGTGCCAGCAGTCCGGACTTCGGCAATGAGCAGTTCTTC. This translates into CASSPDFGNEQFF.

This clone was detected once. The CDR3 region has the DNA TGCAGCGTTACCAAGACAGGCCTAAATGAAAAACTGTTTTTT. This encodes CSVTKTGLNEKLFF. The chain combines TRBV29-1 with TRBJ1-4; possible D gene TRBD1, 6 bases. Germline loops: CDR1 SQVTM, CDR2 ANQGSEA. The ends were cut back, 5 bases at V and 5 bases at J, with 15 bases in the middle. This CDR3 has 14 amino acids.

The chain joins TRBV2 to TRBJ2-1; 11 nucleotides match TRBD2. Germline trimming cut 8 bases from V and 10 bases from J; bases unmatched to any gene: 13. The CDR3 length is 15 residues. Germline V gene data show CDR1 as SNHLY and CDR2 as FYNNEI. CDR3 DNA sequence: TGTGCCAGCGGGGAGACTAGCGGGGATTCTTCCGAGCAGTTCTTC. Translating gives CASGETSGDSSEQFF.

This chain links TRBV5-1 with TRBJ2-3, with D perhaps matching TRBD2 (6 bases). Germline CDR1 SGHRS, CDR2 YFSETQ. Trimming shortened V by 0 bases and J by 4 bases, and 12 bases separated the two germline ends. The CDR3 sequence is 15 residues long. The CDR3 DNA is TGCGCCAGCAGCTTGGAACTAGCCCGATCAGATACGCAGTATTTT. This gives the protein CASSLELARSDTQYF.

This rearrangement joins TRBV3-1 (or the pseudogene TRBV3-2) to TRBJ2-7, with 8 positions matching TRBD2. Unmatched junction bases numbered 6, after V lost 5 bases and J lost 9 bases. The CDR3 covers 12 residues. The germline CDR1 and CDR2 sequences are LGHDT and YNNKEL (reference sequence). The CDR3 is CASSSRTSLQYF. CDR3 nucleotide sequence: TGTGCCAGCAGCTCCCGGACTAGCCTGCAGTACTTC.

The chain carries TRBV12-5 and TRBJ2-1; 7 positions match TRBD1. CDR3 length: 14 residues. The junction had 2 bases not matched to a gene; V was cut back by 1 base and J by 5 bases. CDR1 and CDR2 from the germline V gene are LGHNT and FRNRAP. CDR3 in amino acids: CASGLEGAHNEQFF. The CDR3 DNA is TGTGCTAGTGGTTTGGAGGGGGCCCACAATGAGCAGTTCTTC.

CDR3 protein: CASSPGGRGYGYTF. CDR3 DNA: TGCGCCAGCAGCCCCGGTGGCAGGGGCTATGGCTACACCTTC. The chain uses TRBV5-1 and TRBJ1-2; D is possibly TRBD1 (6 bases). The CDR3 is made up of 14 amino acids. CDR1 is SGHRS, CDR2 YFSETQ, per germline. V lost 4 bases and J 4 bases, leaving 14 bases between the germline ends.

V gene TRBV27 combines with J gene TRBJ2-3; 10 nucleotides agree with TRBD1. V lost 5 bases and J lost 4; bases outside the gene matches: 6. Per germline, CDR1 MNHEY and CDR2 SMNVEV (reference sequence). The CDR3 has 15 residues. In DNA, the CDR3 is TGTGCCAGCAGTATCCGGGACAGGGGCCCAGATACGCAGTATTTT. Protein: CASSIRDRGPDTQYF.

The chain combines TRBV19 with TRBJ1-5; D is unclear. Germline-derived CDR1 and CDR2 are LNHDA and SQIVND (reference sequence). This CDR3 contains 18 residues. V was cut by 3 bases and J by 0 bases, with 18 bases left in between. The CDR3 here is CASSIEAVKVYSNQPQHF. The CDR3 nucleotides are TGTGCCAGTAGTATTGAGGCAGTTAAAGTTTATAGCAATCAGCCCCAGCATTTT.

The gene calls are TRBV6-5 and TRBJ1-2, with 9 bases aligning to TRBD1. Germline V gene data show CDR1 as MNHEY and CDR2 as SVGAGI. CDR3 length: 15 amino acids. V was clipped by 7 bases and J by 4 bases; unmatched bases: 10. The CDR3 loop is CASNVSPQGAYGYTF. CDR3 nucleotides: TGTGCCAGCAATGTATCACCACAGGGGGCCTATGGCTACACCTTC.

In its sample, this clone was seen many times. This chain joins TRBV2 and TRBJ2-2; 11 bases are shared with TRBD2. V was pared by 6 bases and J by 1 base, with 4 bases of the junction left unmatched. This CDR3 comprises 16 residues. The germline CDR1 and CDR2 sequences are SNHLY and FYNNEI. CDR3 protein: CASRRLAGLNTGELFF. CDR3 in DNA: TGTGCCAGCAGGAGACTAGCGGGGTTGAACACCGGGGAGCTGTTTTTT.

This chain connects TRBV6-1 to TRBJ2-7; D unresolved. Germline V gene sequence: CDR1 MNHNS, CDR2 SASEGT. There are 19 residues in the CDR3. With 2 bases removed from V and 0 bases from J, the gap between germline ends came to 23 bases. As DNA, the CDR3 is TGTGCCAGCAGTGAATCGTTCTTAGGTCGGTCGAGGAGCTCCTACGAGCAGTACTTC. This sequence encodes CASSESFLGRSRSSYEQYF.

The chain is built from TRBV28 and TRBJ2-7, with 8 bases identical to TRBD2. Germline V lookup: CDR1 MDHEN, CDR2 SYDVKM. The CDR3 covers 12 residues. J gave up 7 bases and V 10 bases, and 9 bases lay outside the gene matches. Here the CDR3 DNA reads TGTGCCACGGGGGGGGGCCGTTGGGAGCAGTACTTC. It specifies CATGGGRWEQYF. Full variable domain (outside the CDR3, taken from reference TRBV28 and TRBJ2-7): DVKVTQSSRYLVKRTGEKVFLECVQDMDHENMFWYRQDPGLGLRLIYFSYDVKMKEKGDIPEGYSVSREKKERFSLILESASTNQTSMYLCATGGGRWEQYFGPGTRLTVT.

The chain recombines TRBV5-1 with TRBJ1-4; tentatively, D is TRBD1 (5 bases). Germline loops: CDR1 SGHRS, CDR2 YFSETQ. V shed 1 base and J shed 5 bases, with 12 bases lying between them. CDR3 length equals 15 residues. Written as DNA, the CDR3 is TGCGCCAGCAGCTTGTCAGACAGCCGAAATGAAAAACTGTTTTTT. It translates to CASSLSDSRNEKLFF.

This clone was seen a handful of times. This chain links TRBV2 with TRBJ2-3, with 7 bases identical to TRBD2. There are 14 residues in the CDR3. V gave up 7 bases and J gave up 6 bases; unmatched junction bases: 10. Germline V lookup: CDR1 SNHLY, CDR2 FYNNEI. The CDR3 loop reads CASNSGFLPDTQYF. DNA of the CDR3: TGTGCCAGCAATAGCGGGTTCCTTCCGGATACGCAGTATTTT.

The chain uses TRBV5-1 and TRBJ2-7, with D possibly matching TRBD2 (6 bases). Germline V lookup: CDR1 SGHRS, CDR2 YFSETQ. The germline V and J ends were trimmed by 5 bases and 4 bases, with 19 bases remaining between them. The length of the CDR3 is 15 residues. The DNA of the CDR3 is TGCGCCAGCAGTCGGGAGCCAGGGTCCCCTTACGAGCAGTACTTC. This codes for CASSREPGSPYEQYF.

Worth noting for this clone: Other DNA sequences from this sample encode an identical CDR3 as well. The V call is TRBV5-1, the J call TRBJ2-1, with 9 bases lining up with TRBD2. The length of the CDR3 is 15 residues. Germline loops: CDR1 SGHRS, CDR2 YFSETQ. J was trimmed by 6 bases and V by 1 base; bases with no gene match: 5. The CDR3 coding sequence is TGCGCCAGCAGCTTGACGGCGGGAGGGTCCAATGAGCAGTTCTTC. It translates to CASSLTAGGSNEQFF.

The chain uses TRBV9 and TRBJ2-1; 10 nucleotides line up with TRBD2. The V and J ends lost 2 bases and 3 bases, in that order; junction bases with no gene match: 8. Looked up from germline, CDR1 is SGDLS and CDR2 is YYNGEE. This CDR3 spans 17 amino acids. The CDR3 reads CASSVGTSALIYNEQFF. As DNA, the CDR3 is TGTGCCAGCAGCGTGGGGACTAGCGCCCTAATCTACAATGAGCAGTTCTTC.

The CDR3: CASSPRQAVGGYTF. The CDR3 DNA follows: TGTGCCAGCAGCCCGAGACAGGCGGTGGGGGGCTACACCTTC. The V gene is TRBV7-8, the J gene TRBJ1-2; TRBD1 is a possible D gene (6 bases). The CDR3 is 14 amino acids. CDR1 SGHVS and CDR2 FQNEAQ come from the germline V gene. V lost 5 bases, J lost 8 bases, and 18 bases lay in between. Combining the CDR3 with reference TRBV7-8 and TRBJ1-2 gives the whole variable domain GAGVSQSPRYKVAKRGQDVALRCDPISGHVSLFWYQQALGQGPEFLTYFQNEAQLDKSGLPSDRFFAERPEGSVSTLKIQRTQQEDSAVYLCASSPRQAVGGYTFGSGTRLTVV.

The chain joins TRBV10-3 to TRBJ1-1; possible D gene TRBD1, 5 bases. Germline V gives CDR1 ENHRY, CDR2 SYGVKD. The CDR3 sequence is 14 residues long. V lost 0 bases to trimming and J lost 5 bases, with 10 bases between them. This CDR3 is CAISESNPGTEAFF. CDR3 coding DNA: TGTGCCATCAGTGAGTCGAATCCAGGGACTGAAGCTTTCTTT.

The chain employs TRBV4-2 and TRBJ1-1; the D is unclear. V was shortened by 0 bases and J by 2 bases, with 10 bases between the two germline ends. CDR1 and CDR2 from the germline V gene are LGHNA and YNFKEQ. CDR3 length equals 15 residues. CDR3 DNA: TGTGCCAGCAGCCAAGACGGTGGTAAAAACACTGAAGCTTTCTTT. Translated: CASSQDGGKNTEAFF.